A single sample is the source of the 14 T cell receptor beta chains below, sequenced in a study of CD8 T cells in ankylosing spondylitis. TCRdb reanalysed the 5' RACE reads using MiXCR and keeps one entry per CDR3 protein. This sample has roughly 48,000 distinct CDR3 sequences; 6.5% to 9% occur once, and the top ten carry about 8.9%. Sequencing was performed on blood, either unsorted or a sorted T cell fraction (not recorded which). These receptors were taken from a female donor with ankylosing spondylitis or in good health (not recorded which).

This clonotype was observed at least ten times. The chain carries TRBV20-1 and TRBJ2-7, with a weak D call TRBD1 (6 bases). Germline V gene lookup returns CDR1 DFQATT and CDR2 SNEGSKA (reference sequence). This CDR3 is 13 amino acids long. Trimming stripped 6 bases from V and 1 base from J, with 13 bases between. CDR3 residues: CSALDSLSYEQYF. In DNA, the CDR3 is TGCAGTGCCTTGGACAGCTTATCCTACGAGCAGTACTTC.

Turning to this clonotype: A much larger clone lies one base from this, so it may be a read error. The chain has TRBV2 and TRBJ2-3; D ambiguous. The CDR3 is 12 residues long. V was pared by 4 bases and J by 4 bases, with 6 bases between. Germline V gene data show CDR1 as SNHLY and CDR2 as FYNNEI. Written as DNA, the CDR3 is TGTGCCAGCAGTGGCGGATCAGATACGCAGTATTTT. It is translated as CASSGGSDTQYF. The entire variable domain, with the rest obtained from reference TRBV2 and TRBJ2-3, is as follows: EPEVTQTPSHQVTQMGQEVILRCVPISNHLYFYWYRQILGQKVEFLVSFYNNEISEKSEIFDDQFSVERPDGSNFTLKIRSTKLEDSAMYFCASSGGSDTQYFGPGTRLTVL.

This clonotype was picked up many times. The chain employs TRBV20-1 and TRBJ1-2; D call uncertain. Trimming left V 0 bases short and J 4 bases short, with 12 bases between. The CDR3 spans 14 residues. Germline V gene sequence: CDR1 DFQATT, CDR2 SNEGSKA (reference sequence). CDR3: CSARDPGHIYGYTF. In DNA form, the CDR3 reads TGCAGTGCTAGAGATCCGGGCCATATCTATGGCTACACCTTC.

This clonotype was recorded many times. The rearrangement links TRBV5-1 to TRBJ2-3; TRBD2 matches at 9 bases. The CDR3 length is 16 residues. Unmatched junction bases numbered 7, after V lost 0 bases and J lost 5 bases. The germline CDR1 and CDR2 sequences are SGHRS and YFSETQ. The CDR3 DNA is TGCGCCAGCAGCTTGGACCTGCGCGGGGGGGGAGATACGCAGTATTTT. Translating gives CASSLDLRGGGDTQYF.

This clonotype was found many times. The chain recombines TRBV5-1 with TRBJ2-7; TRBD1 agrees at 8 bases. Germline V gives CDR1 SGHRS, CDR2 YFSETQ. The CDR3 covers 14 residues. The trim removed 2 bases at V and 3 bases at J, leaving 4 bases unmatched. This chain's CDR3 is CASSFTGGNYEQYV. CDR3 DNA: TGCGCCAGCAGCTTTACAGGGGGGAACTACGAGCAGTACGTC.

In its sample, this clonotype was seen many times. The chain links TRBV25-1 to TRBJ2-3; a weak D match, TRBD2 (7 bases). The CDR3 loop spans 14 amino acids. Trimming took 8 bases from V and 0 from J, leaving 12 bases between them. CDR1 and CDR2 (germline): MGHDK, SYGVNS. The DNA for the CDR3 is TGTGCCAGCGCCGGGGGGCCAAGCACAGATACGCAGTATTTT. This sequence encodes CASAGGPSTDTQYF.

This clonotype has at least ten counts. This chain connects TRBV6-5 to TRBJ2-7; the D is unclear. The CDR3 loop spans 13 amino acids. The V gene lost 0 bases and the J gene lost 6 bases, with 9 bases spanning the gap. CDR1 is MNHEY, CDR2 SVGAGI, per germline. The CDR3 coding sequence is TGTGCCAGCAGTTACTCGATTACCGGCGAGCAGTACGTC. Amino acids: CASSYSITGEQYV.

This clonotype was detected ten times or more. The CDR3 nucleotides read TGTGCCAGCAGCTTCCAGACAGGCCCCTATTCACCCCTCCACTTT. This sequence encodes CASSFQTGPYSPLHF. This chain joins TRBV11-2 and TRBJ1-6, with D tentatively TRBD1 (6 bases). The germline gives CDR1 SGHAT, CDR2 FQNNGV. V lost 3 bases and J 8 bases, leaving 14 bases between the germline ends. The CDR3 is 15 amino acids.

In this sample, this clonotype turned up many times. DNA of the CDR3: TGTGCCATCAGTGAGGGCAGGGGAGGTGGCTATGGCTACACCTTC. Protein product: CAISEGRGGGYGYTF. The chain has TRBV10-3 and TRBJ1-2; perhaps TRBD1 as D (6 bases). CDR1 is ENHRY, CDR2 SYGVKD, per germline. CDR3 length: 15 amino acids. V lost 2 bases to trimming and J lost 4 bases, with 14 bases between them.

Only a few counts were recorded for this clonotype. The V call is TRBV5-4, the J call TRBJ2-3; 10 bases fit TRBD2. The CDR3 extends over 16 amino acids. Germline V gene sequence: CDR1 SGHNT, CDR2 YYREEE (reference sequence). After removal of 0 bases from V and 0 bases from J, the junction contained 1 base not matched to a gene. The CDR3: CASSLGTSGSTDTQYF. In DNA form, the CDR3 reads TGTGCCAGCAGCTTGGGGACTAGCGGCAGCACAGATACGCAGTATTTT. The variable domain in full, with the rest retrieved from reference TRBV5-4 and TRBJ2-3, is ETGVTQSPTHLIKTRGQQVTLRCSSQSGHNTVSWYQQALGQGPQFIFQYYREEENGRGNFPPRFSGLQFPNYSSELNVNALELDDSALYLCASSLGTSGSTDTQYFGPGTRLTVL.

This clonotype has only a few counts. DNA for the CDR3: TGTGCCAGCAGCTTTAGACAGGGGCATACTGAAGCTTTCTTT. It codes for CASSFRQGHTEAFF. The V gene is TRBV7-2, the J gene TRBJ1-1; 8 bases line up with TRBD1. The CDR3 contains 14 residues. Per germline, CDR1 SGHTA and CDR2 FQGNSA. The ends lost 3 bases at V and 5 bases at J; junction bases unmatched: 5. The complete variable domain, with remaining parts taken from reference TRBV7-2 and TRBJ1-1, reads GAGVSQSPSNKVTEKGKDVELRCDPISGHTALYWYRQSLGQGLEFLIYFQGNSAPDKSGLPSDRFSAERTGGSVSTLTIQRTQQEDSAVYLCASSFRQGHTEAFFGQGTRLTVV.

This clonotype showed up many times. V is TRBV12-3 or TRBV12-4 and J is TRBJ1-2; perhaps TRBD1 as D (6 bases). The CDR3 spans 13 residues. Trimming removed 6 bases from V and 3 bases from J, with 11 bases in between. CDR3 residues: CASSDRSDYGYTF. The CDR3, as DNA: TGTGCCAGCAGCGACAGGAGTGACTATGGCTACACCTTC.

At least ten counts were recorded for this clonotype. The V and J genes are TRBV5-1 and TRBJ2-5; 8 positions match TRBD1. CDR3 length equals 16 residues. CDR1 is SGHRS and CDR2 is YFSETQ in the germline V gene. J lost 1 base, V lost 6 bases, and 11 bases had no gene match. The CDR3, as DNA: TGCGCCAGCACTTCAGGACAGGGAGTCGGCCAAGAGACCCAGTACTTC. Protein sequence: CASTSGQGVGQETQYF.

This clonotype has at least ten counts. Relative to the germline gene, one junction end is altered; a read error may explain this. This rearrangement joins TRBV5-5 to TRBJ1-5; D is ambiguous. The CDR3 runs 15 residues. Germline CDR1 and CDR2: SGHKS and YYEKEE (reference sequence). For the CDR3, the DNA is TGTGCCAGCAGCTTGGTCGCCCGGAGCACTCAGCCCCAGCATTTT. It is translated as CASSLVARSTQPQHF.